These 28 T cell receptor beta chains share one sample of origin, sequenced in a study of cytomegalovirus exposure and HLA in healthy donors (dated by TCRdb to about 2017). The library was produced with the immunoSEQ multiplex PCR assay. For the multiplex PCR, a mixture combining 60 forward primers for TCR Vbeta segments and 13 reverse primers for TCR Jbeta segments was used. TCRdb retrieved this table from immuneACCESS and kept in-frame rearrangements only. Not all clones are present; in checked studies, unresolved V genes account for under half, and no reason is known for the remainder. Here the sample has approximately 240,000 clones; roughly 80% occur a single time. Roughly 5% of the sample lies in the top ten. Sequencing was carried out using PBMCs. These receptors all come from a woman aged 40 to 49 in good health and CMV-seropositive.

The CDR3 DNA reads as TGTGCCAGTAGTATCCCCCAAGCGGGGAACACCGGGGAGCTGTTTTTT. It is translated as CASSIPQAGNTGELFF. The chain is built from TRBV19 and TRBJ2-2; D is possibly TRBD2 (6 bases). With 3 bases removed from V and 1 base from J, the gap between germline ends came to 12 bases. The CDR3 runs 16 residues. The germline gives CDR1 LNHDA, CDR2 SQIVND (reference sequence). The full variable domain, with the rest looked up from reference TRBV19 and TRBJ2-2, is DGGITQSPKYLFRKEGQNVTLSCEQNLNHDAMYWYRQDPGQGLRLIYYSQIVNDFQKGDIAEGYSVSREKKESFPLTVTSAQKNPTAFYLCASSIPQAGNTGELFFGEGSRLTVL.

V is TRBV20-1 and J is TRBJ2-7; 9 bases are a match to TRBD2. Germline V gene lookup returns CDR1 DFQATT and CDR2 SNEGSKA (reference sequence). V was pared by 5 bases and J by 12 bases, with 8 bases of the junction left unmatched. The CDR3 runs to 11 residues. DNA for the CDR3: TGCAGTGCTGGGACTAGCTCCTCGTGGTACTTC. This codes for CSAGTSSSWYF.

J is TRBJ2-3 and V is TRBV9, with 8 bases that match TRBD2. V dropped 3 bases and J dropped 8; count of bases not matched to a gene: 11. CDR1 is SGDLS, CDR2 YYNGEE, per germline. This CDR3 spans 15 amino acids. Here the CDR3 DNA reads TGTGCCAGCAGCGCCGCGGGACTAGGGTGGGTTACGCAGTATTTT. This sequence encodes CASSAAGLGWVTQYF.

J is TRBJ1-1 and V is TRBV7-3; 7 nucleotides match TRBD1. Germline values: CDR1 SGHTA, CDR2 FQGTGA. Trimming cost V 5 bases and J 7 bases; bases outside gene matches: 13. The CDR3 is 15 amino acids. The CDR3: CASSPIGQVDIEAFF. In DNA, the CDR3 is TGTGCCAGCAGCCCTATTGGACAGGTGGATATTGAAGCTTTCTTT.

The chain employs TRBV7-2 and TRBJ2-7; 9 bases are shared with TRBD1. V shed 0 bases, J shed 5 bases, and the junction held 5 bases outside the gene matches. The CDR3 runs to 15 residues. Germline-derived CDR1 and CDR2 are SGHTA and FQGNSA. The CDR3 reads CASSLAGDRVHEQYF. Here the CDR3 DNA reads TGTGCCAGCAGCTTAGCCGGGGACAGGGTCCACGAGCAGTACTTC.

The chain recombines TRBV5-4 with TRBJ2-7, with D possibly matching TRBD2 (7 bases). This CDR3 contains 13 residues. CDR1 is SGHNT and CDR2 is YYREEE in the germline V gene (reference sequence). Trimming stripped 2 bases from V and 4 bases from J, with 10 bases between. Written as DNA, the CDR3 is TGTGCCAGCAGCTTCGGGGGGCCGTACGAGCAGTACTTC. Residues: CASSFGGPYEQYF.

The J gene is TRBJ2-7, the V gene TRBV18, with a possible D match to TRBD1 (5 bases). Germline CDR1 is KGHSH and CDR2 is LQKENI. There are 15 residues in the CDR3. The V gene lost 6 bases and the J gene lost 2 bases, with 17 bases spanning the gap. CDR3 nucleotides: TGTGCCAGCTCCCCCTCCGGGCAGGGAACCTACGAGCAGTACTTC. Encoded protein: CASSPSGQGTYEQYF.

This chain uses TRBV9 with TRBJ1-6; D unresolved. CDR1 and CDR2 from the germline V gene are SGDLS and YYNGEE. V was cut by 0 bases and J by 10 bases, with 11 bases left in between. CDR3 length equals 14 residues. The CDR3 sequence: CASSVGNSGSPLHF. Here the CDR3 DNA reads TGTGCCAGCAGCGTAGGGAATTCCGGGTCACCCCTCCACTTT.

The CDR3 region is CASRVLTGATGELFF. In DNA, the CDR3 is TGTGCCAGCAGGGTCCTGACAGGGGCCACCGGGGAGCTGTTTTTT. The chain recombines TRBV27 with TRBJ2-2; 8 positions match TRBD1. The CDR3 runs 15 residues. Unmatched junction bases numbered 7, after V lost 6 bases and J lost 4 bases. CDR1 and CDR2 (germline): MNHEY, SMNVEV (reference sequence).

This chain connects TRBV7-9 to TRBJ1-2, with 8 bases identical to TRBD1. The junction had 2 bases not matched to a gene; V was cut back by 3 bases and J by 8 bases. This CDR3 is built from 12 residues. CDR1 and CDR2 (germline): SEHNR, FQNEAQ (reference sequence). CDR3 in amino acids: CASSLDRAGYTF. CDR3 coding DNA: TGTGCCAGCAGCTTGGACAGGGCAGGCTACACCTTC.

The chain uses TRBV7-2 and TRBJ2-3; 11 bases map to TRBD2. The V gene end was trimmed by 5 bases and the J gene end by 0 bases; junction bases not matched to a gene: 7. Germline CDR1 SGHTA, CDR2 FQGNSA. The CDR3 is made up of 17 amino acids. CDR3 DNA: TGTGCCAGCAGCCAACCCGGGACTAGCGGCAGCACAGATACGCAGTATTTT. Its protein product is CASSQPGTSGSTDTQYF.

The genes are TRBV5-1 and TRBJ2-2; the match to TRBD2 covers 14 bases. The CDR3 consists of 15 residues. The germline V gene has CDR1 SGHRS and CDR2 YFSETQ. Trimming removed 3 bases from V and 8 bases from J; junction bases left unmatched: 3. CDR3 sequence (DNA): TGCGCCAGCAGCTCGGGACTAGCGGGAGCTGGGGAGCTGTTTTTT. This translates into CASSSGLAGAGELFF.

This chain uses TRBV7-2 with TRBJ2-7, with TRBD2 identical over 10 bases. Trimming at V came to 0 bases and at J to 3 bases, leaving 8 bases not matched to a gene. Germline V CDR1 and CDR2: SGHTA, FQGNSA. The CDR3 totals 17 residues. CDR3 protein: CASSLAPGSGRGYEQYF. The CDR3 DNA sequence: TGTGCCAGCAGCTTAGCGCCCGGGAGCGGGAGGGGCTACGAGCAGTACTTC.

The rearrangement links TRBV27 to TRBJ2-1; D is uncertain. The CDR3 runs 14 residues. The V gene's germline CDR1 is MNHEY and CDR2 SMNVEV (reference sequence). V lost 4 bases, J lost 0 bases, and 7 bases lay in between. The CDR3, as DNA: TGTGCCAGCAGTTCGCGGAGCTCCTACAATGAGCAGTTCTTC. Its translation is CASSSRSSYNEQFF.

The chain combines TRBV29-1 with TRBJ2-2; 9 bases line up with TRBD1. This CDR3 contains 15 residues. The ends lost 1 base at V and 6 bases at J; junction bases unmatched: 6. CDR1 and CDR2 from the germline V gene are SQVTM and ANQGSEA. CDR3 amino acids: CSVEAGQGSAGELFF. In DNA form, the CDR3 reads TGCAGCGTTGAAGCCGGACAGGGGTCGGCCGGGGAGCTGTTTTTT.

The J gene is TRBJ1-1, the V gene TRBV7-2; D is possibly TRBD1 (5 bases). Trimming pared 8 bases from V and 1 base from J, leaving 17 bases between. The germline V gene has CDR1 SGHTA and CDR2 FQGNSA. This CDR3 region has 15 residues. In DNA, the CDR3 is TGTGCCAGCGGGGCCCGGGCCAGGGCGAACACTGAAGCTTTCTTT. Translation: CASGARARANTEAFF.

This clone was observed a handful of times. The rearrangement joins TRBV6-1 to TRBJ2-4; D gene unclear. The V and J ends lost 8 bases and 0 bases respectively, with 14 bases between them. In germline, CDR1 is MNHNS, CDR2 SASEGT. This CDR3 has 15 amino acids. DNA of the CDR3: TGTGCCAGCCTCCAACGAGACTTAGCCAAAAACATTCAGTACTTC. Amino acids: CASLQRDLAKNIQYF.

CDR3: CASSLNHRGGDDGYTF. CDR3 coding DNA: TGTGCCAGCAGCTTAAACCACAGGGGGGGAGATGACGGCTACACCTTC. The chain is built from TRBV7-9 and TRBJ1-2; 8 nucleotides align to TRBD1. CDR3 length: 16 amino acids. Germline V gives CDR1 SEHNR, CDR2 FQNEAQ (reference sequence). J was trimmed by 8 bases and V by 2 bases; bases with no gene match: 13.

This sequence joins TRBV7-2 and TRBJ2-5, with 10 bases lining up with TRBD1. The CDR3 totals 17 residues. Per the germline V gene, CDR1 is SGHTA and CDR2 is FQGNSA. Unmatched junction bases numbered 9, after V lost 2 bases and J lost 3 bases. This chain's CDR3 is CASSLSPTGTGEETQYF. DNA for the CDR3: TGTGCCAGCAGCTTATCCCCCACCGGGACAGGGGAAGAGACCCAGTACTTC.

The chain uses TRBV18 and TRBJ2-2, with D possibly matching TRBD1 (5 bases). The CDR3 is 15 residues long. The V end was cut by 0 bases, the J end by 7 bases, with 12 bases between. CDR1 is KGHSH, CDR2 LQKENI, per germline. The CDR3 loop reads CASSPPGRVDGELFF. Here the CDR3 DNA reads TGTGCCAGCTCACCACCAGGCAGGGTTGACGGGGAGCTGTTTTTT.

This chain connects TRBV6-1 to TRBJ2-3, with 7 bases aligning to TRBD1. CDR3 length: 15 residues. Germline V CDR1 and CDR2: MNHNS, SASEGT. V lost 2 bases and J lost 4; bases outside the gene matches: 6. The CDR3 reads CASSELAGGSDTQYF. DNA for the CDR3: TGTGCCAGCAGTGAACTGGCAGGGGGTTCAGATACGCAGTATTTT.

V gene TRBV9 combines with J gene TRBJ2-7; D remains ambiguous. The ends were cut back, 0 bases at V and 7 bases at J, with 17 bases in the middle. Germline lookup yields CDR1 SGDLS and CDR2 YYNGEE. This CDR3 has 15 amino acids. The CDR3 spells CASSVESGPPREQYF. The CDR3 DNA reads TGTGCCAGCAGCGTAGAGTCTGGTCCTCCGCGGGAGCAGTACTTC.

The J gene is TRBJ1-1, the V gene TRBV19; 7 bases align to TRBD1. Losses at the gene ends were 5 bases for V and 0 bases for J; bases not matched to a gene: 12. This CDR3 has 17 amino acids. Germline V gives CDR1 LNHDA, CDR2 SQIVND (reference sequence). For the CDR3, the DNA is TGTGCCAGTAGTCCCCGACAGGGCTGGAATATGAACACTGAAGCTTTCTTT. Its protein is CASSPRQGWNMNTEAFF.

This chain joins TRBV14 and TRBJ2-1, with D unresolved. This CDR3 is 16 amino acids long. Germline V gene sequence: CDR1 SGHDN, CDR2 FVKESK. V was pared by 4 bases and J by 0 bases, with 13 bases between. CDR3 DNA: TGTGCCAGCAGCCCTAGACTGGCCAGCTCCTACAATGAGCAGTTCTTC. As protein: CASSPRLASSYNEQFF.

With regard to this clone: Other nucleotide sequences in the sample specify the same CDR3. V is TRBV6-1 and J is TRBJ1-6; 9 bases are a match to TRBD1. V gave up 7 bases and J gave up 4 bases; unmatched junction bases: 5. CDR1 MNHNS and CDR2 SASEGT come from the germline V gene. The CDR3 has 15 amino acids. The CDR3 DNA reads as TGTGCCAGCACCCTGGGACAGGGATATAATTCACCCCTCCACTTT. This codes for CASTLGQGYNSPLHF.

CDR3 sequence (DNA): TGTGCCAGTAGTAGCAGGCCAAATGAAAAACTGTTTTTT. This translates into CASSSRPNEKLFF. The V call is TRBV19, the J call TRBJ1-4; D not resolved. Germline CDR1 and CDR2: LNHDA and SQIVND (reference sequence). The CDR3 spans 13 residues. V dropped 4 bases and J dropped 5 bases, with 8 bases sitting between them. The complete variable domain, with remaining parts taken from reference TRBV19 and TRBJ1-4, reads DGGITQSPKYLFRKEGQNVTLSCEQNLNHDAMYWYRQDPGQGLRLIYYSQIVNDFQKGDIAEGYSVSREKKESFPLTVTSAQKNPTAFYLCASSSRPNEKLFFGSGTQLSVL.

The chain joins TRBV6-1 to TRBJ2-7; 7 positions agree with TRBD1. Unmatched junction bases numbered 6, after V lost 2 bases and J lost 2 bases. The length of the CDR3 is 15 residues. CDR1 MNHNS and CDR2 SASEGT come from the germline V gene. This chain's CDR3 is CASSEWAGGTYEQYF. Written as DNA, the CDR3 is TGTGCCAGCAGTGAATGGGCAGGGGGAACCTACGAGCAGTACTTC.

The CDR3 region is CASSQSEGSGANVLTF. The DNA of the CDR3 is TGTGCCAGCAGCCAATCAGAGGGCTCTGGGGCCAACGTCCTGACTTTC. The chain recombines TRBV4-2 with TRBJ2-6; D may be TRBD2 (5 bases). There are 16 residues in the CDR3. The V and J ends lost 2 bases and 0 bases respectively, with 8 bases between them. CDR1 is LGHNA, CDR2 YNFKEQ, per germline.